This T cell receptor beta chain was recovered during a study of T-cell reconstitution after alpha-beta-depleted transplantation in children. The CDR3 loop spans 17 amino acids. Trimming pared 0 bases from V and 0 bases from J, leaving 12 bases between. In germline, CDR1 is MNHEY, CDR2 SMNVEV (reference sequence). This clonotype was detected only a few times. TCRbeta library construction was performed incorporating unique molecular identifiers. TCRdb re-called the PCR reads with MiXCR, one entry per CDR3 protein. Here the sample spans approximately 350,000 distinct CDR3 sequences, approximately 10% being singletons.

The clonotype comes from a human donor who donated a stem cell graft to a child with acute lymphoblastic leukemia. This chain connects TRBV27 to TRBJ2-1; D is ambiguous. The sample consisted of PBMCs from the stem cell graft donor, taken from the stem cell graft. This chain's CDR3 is CASSLSLRLSSYNEQFF. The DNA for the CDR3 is TGTGCCAGCAGTTTATCTCTACGACTTAGCTCCTACAATGAGCAGTTCTTC.